These 6 T cell receptor beta chains were all obtained from the same sample, sequenced in a study of CD8+CD57+ T cells in acquired aplastic anemia listed by TCRdb under 2018. The patients picked for sequencing were ones in whom flow cytometry had shown an expansion of CD8+CD57+ cells. Instrument used: Illumina HiSeq 2000. Genomic DNA served as template for TCR beta VDJ combination and CDR3 sequence profiling. The public reads were reprocessed in TCRdb via fastp at Q25 and MiXCR, keeping in-frame beta chains. When rows share a CDR3 protein, they turn into one entry using the most common DNA and genes. The sample table contains 270,000 or so distinct CDR3 sequences; only one count was recorded for 82% of them. Less than 50% of the sample is held by the ten biggest clonotypes. Material: sorted CD4+, CD8+, or CD8+CD57+ T cells (not recorded which) from PBMCs. The receptors shown here come from a human donor with aplastic anemia.

This clonotype was detected only a few times. At one of its ends the junction is not consistent with the germline gene, which may arise from a read error. This chain links TRBV5-4 with TRBJ2-5; the D gene is possibly TRBD2 (5 bases). CDR1 is SGHNT and CDR2 is YYREEE in the germline V gene (reference sequence). This CDR3 has 14 amino acids. This chain's CDR3 is CATSIASQQETQYF. In DNA, the CDR3 is TGTGCCACCAGCATTGCTAGCCAGCAAGAGACCCAGTACTTC.

A note on this clonotype: One junction end disagrees with the germline gene, perhaps due to a read error. The chain couples TRBV7-9 to TRBJ1-6, with no clear D. This CDR3 comprises 14 residues. From germline, CDR1 is SEHNR and CDR2 FQNEAQ (reference sequence). In DNA form, the CDR3 reads TGTGCCAGCAGCTTAAGTTCCTATAAGTCCCCCGTCGACTTT. Its translation: CASSLSSYKSPVDF. Together with reference TRBV7-9 and TRBJ1-6, the CDR3 gives the full variable domain: DTGVSQNPRHKITKRGQNVTFRCDPISEHNRLYWYRQTLGQGPEFLTYFQNEAQLEKSRLLSDRFSAERPKGSFSTLEIQRTEQGDSAMYLCASSLSSYKSPVDFGNGTRLTVT.

In this sample, this clonotype turned up once. The genes are TRBV5-6 and TRBJ1-2; TRBD1 might be the D (5 bases). This CDR3 has 15 residues. The V end lost 4 bases, the J end lost 1 base, and 14 bases lay between the germline ends. Germline values: CDR1 SGHDT, CDR2 YYEEEE. The CDR3 sequence is CASSLGTEDNYGYTF. CDR3 bases: TGTGCCAGCAGCCTCGGGACGGAAGATAACTATGGCTACACCTTC. The whole variable domain, filled in from reference TRBV5-6 and TRBJ1-2, reads DAGVTQSPTHLIKTRGQQVTLRCSPKSGHDTVSWYQQALGQGPQFIFQYYEEEERQRGNFPDRFSGHQFPNYSSELNVNALLLGDSALYLCASSLGTEDNYGYTFGSGTRLTVV.

This chain uses TRBV9 with TRBJ2-7; D is undetermined. The CDR3 is 15 amino acids. Germline V lookup: CDR1 SGDLS, CDR2 YYNGEE. Between the trimmed V and J ends, which lost 5 bases and 3 bases, there was a span of 18 bases. The CDR3 nucleotides are TGTGCCAGCAGTGAGCTATCGCCTCTACTCTACGAGCAGTACTTC. It specifies CASSELSPLLYEQYF.

On this clonotype itself: No conserved phenylalanine or tryptophan ends this CDR3, so it is likely a read error. No DNA is shown, since the ends of the CDR3 on it are uncertain; the CDR3 is the one TCRdb lists. The V and J genes are TRBV7-8 and TRBJ2-5; the DNA was not used to check the table's D call, TRBD2. CDR1 is SGHVS, CDR2 FQNEAQ, per germline. Including both end residues, the CDR3 is 12 amino acids long. CDR3 region: CASKVAGETDTQ.

Comments on this clonotype: Here the CDR3 omits its conserved ending phenylalanine or tryptophan, so a read error is the likely source. The DNA is omitted, as the CDR3 cannot be located on it reliably, and the CDR3 follows TCRdb's listing. The V gene is TRBV2, the J gene TRBJ1-3; the listed D gene, TRBD1, was not tested against the DNA. CDR1 is SNHLY and CDR2 is FYNNEI in the germline V gene. The CDR3 length is 15 residues, termini included. The CDR3 sequence: CASGAGGTDTQNFGS.